These 30 T cell receptor beta chains originate from one sample sequenced in a study of blood T cells in healthy people across ages (dated by TCRdb to the mid-2010s). Library preparation employed 5' RACE. The sequencer listed for this sample is Illumina HiSeq 2500. A second about 6 to 11 cycle PCR used a sample-barcoded 5' primer and a J-beta primer mix. TCRdb applied fastp at Q25 and MiXCR to the public reads, then kept only in-frame beta chains. Rows with a matching CDR3 protein are joined into one entry that keeps the most common DNA and genes. For this sample there are approximately 880,000 distinct CDR3 sequences; approximately 49% appear just once. Over 10% of the sample rests with the top ten. The sample taken for sequencing was blood. The receptors originated from a man aged 25-45 years in good health.

Only a few counts were recorded for this clonotype. V usage is TRBV7-9 and J usage is TRBJ2-3; TRBD2 matches at 10 bases. Germline CDR1 and CDR2: SEHNR and FQNEAQ (reference sequence). The CDR3 covers 18 residues. V lost 7 bases to trimming and J lost 0 bases; unmatched junction nucleotides: 13. Here the CDR3 DNA reads TGTGCCAGCAACCAGCTAGCGGGGGCCCCGCGTAGCACAGATACGCAGTATTTT. This translates into CASNQLAGAPRSTDTQYF.

The rearrangement joins TRBV20-1 to TRBJ1-5; 9 positions agree with TRBD1. Germline V CDR1 and CDR2: DFQATT, SNEGSKA (reference sequence). V lost 5 bases to trimming and J lost 7 bases; unmatched junction nucleotides: 9. The CDR3 contains 14 residues. CDR3 nucleotide sequence: TGCAGTGCTTCCCGGGACAGGGAATACCAGCCCCAGCATTTT. Its translation is CSASRDREYQPQHF.

J is TRBJ2-1 and V is TRBV15, with D uncertain. Germline CDR1 reads LNHNV; CDR2 reads YYDKDF (reference sequence). Trimming left V 4 bases short and J 4 bases short, with 17 bases between. The CDR3 covers 16 residues. CDR3: CATSIGRSPEYNEQFF. The CDR3 nucleotides read TGTGCCACCAGCATAGGGCGCAGCCCTGAATACAATGAGCAGTTCTTC.

The chain recombines TRBV5-1 with TRBJ2-5; possibly TRBD2 for D (6 bases). The end of the DNA aligns better with TRBJ2-7, so the J call may be wrong. CDR1 and CDR2 (germline): SGHRS, YFSETQ. This CDR3 has 13 amino acids. In nucleotides, the CDR3 is TGCGCCAGCAGCTGGGGACTTGTGGACGAGCAGTACTTC. It codes for CASSWGLVDEQYF.

V and J are TRBV12-5 and TRBJ1-1; 8 nucleotides agree with TRBD1. V lost 5 bases, J lost 4 bases, and 6 bases stayed unmatched. The germline V gene has CDR1 LGHNT and CDR2 FRNRAP. The CDR3 runs to 14 residues. The CDR3 DNA reads TGTGCTAGTGGTACCCGGACAGGGCCCACTGAAGCTTTCTTT. It yields the protein CASGTRTGPTEAFF.

The chain employs TRBV9 and TRBJ2-7; 7 bases align to TRBD1. CDR3 length: 15 residues. The J segment lost 0 bases and the V segment lost 0 bases, leaving 3 bases of the junction unmatched. In germline, CDR1 is SGDLS, CDR2 YYNGEE. For the CDR3, the DNA is TGTGCCAGCAGCGTAGCACAGGGGAGCTCCTACGAGCAGTACTTC. This translates into CASSVAQGSSYEQYF.

This sequence joins TRBV28 and TRBJ1-2; 12 bases align to TRBD1. The CDR3 has 15 amino acids. Per the germline V gene, CDR1 is MDHEN and CDR2 is SYDVKM. The V gene end was trimmed by 2 bases and the J gene end by 8 bases; junction bases not matched to a gene: 6. CDR3 residues: CASSLKGTGGFGYTF. In DNA, the CDR3 is TGTGCCAGCAGTTTAAAAGGGACAGGGGGCTTCGGCTACACCTTC.

The chain is built from TRBV20-1 and TRBJ1-3; TRBD1 aligns across 8 bases. V shed 4 bases, J shed 4 bases, and the junction held 9 bases outside the gene matches. CDR3 length: 15 residues. CDR1 and CDR2 (germline): DFQATT, SNEGSKA (reference sequence). In nucleotides, the CDR3 is TGCAGTGCTAAAAGGACAGGGAACAACGGAAACACCATATATTTT. Translated: CSAKRTGNNGNTIYF.

The chain links TRBV3-1 to TRBJ2-7, with D possibly being TRBD1 or TRBD2 (5 bases each). V lost 1 base to trimming and J lost 0 bases, with 7 bases between them. The CDR3 runs to 14 residues. Looked up from germline, CDR1 is LGHDT and CDR2 is YNNKEL (reference sequence). CDR3 sequence (DNA): TGTGCCAGCAGCCAAGGGGGGTACTCCTACGAGCAGTACTTC. It codes for CASSQGGYSYEQYF.

This clonotype was observed a handful of times. The chain has TRBV7-8 and TRBJ2-2, with D possibly TRBD1 on 6 matching bases. Between the trimmed V and J ends, which lost 5 bases and 4 bases, there was a span of 14 bases. The CDR3 is 15 amino acids. Germline CDR1 reads SGHVS; CDR2 reads FQNEAQ. This CDR3 is CASSPQGSGTGELFF. The CDR3 DNA follows: TGTGCCAGCAGCCCACAGGGTTCGGGCACCGGGGAGCTGTTTTTT.

This clonotype was observed a few times. V is TRBV9 and J is TRBJ2-7, with no clear D. Germline CDR1 reads SGDLS; CDR2 reads YYNGEE. Trimming shortened V by 3 bases and J by 3 bases, and 10 bases separated the two germline ends. CDR3 length: 13 residues. The CDR3 here is CASSDGDNYEQYF. The CDR3 DNA reads TGTGCCAGCAGCGATGGAGACAACTACGAGCAGTACTTC.

This clonotype was found a few times. The CDR3 nucleotides are TGTGCCAGCGGGTCGGCGGGAGGCACTGAAGCTTTCTTT. Translated: CASGSAGGTEAFF. This chain uses TRBV28 with TRBJ1-1; D is ambiguous. This CDR3 has 13 amino acids. Per germline, CDR1 MDHEN and CDR2 SYDVKM. With 8 bases removed from V and 4 bases from J, the gap between germline ends came to 14 bases.

In this sample, this clonotype turned up many times. CDR3 DNA sequence: TGTGCCAGCACGGGGACAGATACGCAGTATTTT. Translation: CASTGTDTQYF. The chain has TRBV6-6 and TRBJ2-3; D may be TRBD2 (5 bases). The CDR3 is 11 amino acids. V lost 7 bases and J lost 3, with 5 bases in between. Germline V CDR1 and CDR2: MNHNY, SVGAGI (reference sequence).

This clonotype was counted between two and nine times. Given a much more abundant clone one base away, this may be a read error. The chain employs TRBV20-1 and TRBJ2-7, with a tentative D call TRBD2 (7 bases). Deletions cut 6 bases from V and 7 bases from J, with 16 bases between. Per germline, CDR1 DFQATT and CDR2 SNEGSKA (reference sequence). The CDR3 has 12 residues. The CDR3 DNA reads TGCAGTGCAACGAGGGGGGGGAATGAGCAGTACTTC. Translation gives CSATRGGNEQYF.

Comment on this clonotype: Its ends do not fully match the called genes, so a read error is possible. The chain combines TRBV9 with TRBJ1-1; D is unclear. This CDR3 has 16 residues. Germline assignment: CDR1 SGDLS and CDR2 YYNGEE. CDR3 residues: CAGSVDRELMNTEAFF. For the CDR3, the DNA is TGTGCCGGCAGCGTAGACCGAGAACTCATGAACACTGAAGCTTTCTTT.

This clonotype was counted only a few times. The V gene is TRBV10-3, the J gene TRBJ2-3; 7 bases line up with TRBD1. The germline V gene encodes CDR1 ENHRY and CDR2 SYGVKD. V lost 5 bases, J lost 5 bases, and 13 bases stayed unmatched. The CDR3 consists of 16 residues. DNA of the CDR3: TGTGCCATCAGTCCATCCGGGACAGTCGGTGGAGATACGCAGTATTTT. It yields the protein CAISPSGTVGGDTQYF.

On this clonotype: Given a much more abundant clone one base away, this may be a read error. The chain has TRBV4-3 and TRBJ2-7; 9 positions match TRBD2. CDR3 length equals 17 residues. The V gene end was trimmed by 0 bases and the J gene end by 7 bases; junction bases not matched to a gene: 13. Germline loops: CDR1 LGHNA, CDR2 YSLEER. CDR3 coding DNA: TGCGCCAGCAGCCAAGATCTGGGCGGGGGGGCTGGAAATGAGCAGTACTTC. Translated, it gives CASSQDLGGGAGNEQYF.

This chain joins TRBV5-1 and TRBJ1-1; D not resolved. Germline CDR1 reads SGHRS; CDR2 reads YFSETQ. There are 14 residues in the CDR3. Trimming stripped 3 bases from V and 3 bases from J, with 12 bases between. This CDR3 reads CASSWRAGDTEAFF. CDR3 coding DNA: TGCGCCAGCAGCTGGAGGGCCGGGGACACTGAAGCTTTCTTT.

The rearrangement links TRBV10-3 to TRBJ2-6; the match to TRBD1 covers 10 bases. The J segment lost 3 bases and the V segment lost 4 bases, leaving 3 bases of the junction unmatched. CDR1 and CDR2 from the germline V gene are ENHRY and SYGVKD. The CDR3 consists of 16 residues. In DNA, the CDR3 is TGTGCCATCAGTGCTGGGACAGGGGTTGGGGCCAACGTCCTGACTTTC. Protein: CAISAGTGVGANVLTF.

The chain has TRBV24-1 and TRBJ2-7; D unclear. The CDR3 has 12 residues. The germline V gene has CDR1 KGHDR and CDR2 SFDVKD. Trimming left V 3 bases short and J 2 bases short, with 4 bases between. CDR3 loop: CATSDETYEQYF. CDR3 in DNA: TGTGCCACCAGTGATGAGACCTACGAGCAGTACTTC.

This clonotype was detected only a few times. V is TRBV12-3 or TRBV12-4 and J is TRBJ2-3; 8 bases map to TRBD2. The ends lost 3 bases at V and 2 bases at J; junction bases unmatched: 4. The CDR3 runs to 15 residues. The DNA of the CDR3 is TGTGCCAGCAGTTTCTATAGCGGGGACACAGATACGCAGTATTTT. Protein sequence: CASSFYSGDTDTQYF.

The chain carries TRBV12-5 and TRBJ2-6, with 8 bases matching TRBD1. V gave up 7 bases and J gave up 0 bases; unmatched junction bases: 14. Germline values: CDR1 LGHNT, CDR2 FRNRAP. The CDR3 runs to 19 residues. The CDR3 DNA follows: TGTGCTAGTGCCCCAAAGTGGGACAGGTTATTCTCTGGGGCCAACGTCCTGACTTTC. As protein: CASAPKWDRLFSGANVLTF.

This clonotype was picked up many times. The chain recombines TRBV4-1 with TRBJ2-1; D unresolved. The CDR3 consists of 18 residues. Trimming removed 1 base at V and 0 bases at J, with 16 bases between. Germline V gene lookup returns CDR1 MGHRA and CDR2 YSYEKL. CDR3 loop: CASSQGVLRKSSYNEQFF. The CDR3 bases are TGCGCCAGCAGCCAAGGTGTTTTAAGGAAAAGCTCCTACAATGAGCAGTTCTTC.

Turning to this clonotype: This may stem from a read error, because a much larger clone lies one nucleotide away. The chain links TRBV10-3 to TRBJ2-7; TRBD2 might be the D (6 bases). This CDR3 region has 14 residues. CDR1 and CDR2 (germline): ENHRY, SYGVKD. The V and J ends lost 4 bases and 2 bases respectively, with 12 bases between them. CDR3 in DNA: TGTGCCATCAGTGTGGAGGGAAGCCCCTACGAGCAGTACTTC. This encodes CAISVEGSPYEQYF.

About this clonotype: Its ends do not fully match the called genes, so a read error is possible. The rearrangement joins TRBV20-1 to TRBJ2-2; tentatively, D is TRBD2 (5 bases). Per germline, CDR1 DFQATT and CDR2 SNEGSKA (reference sequence). The CDR3 has 13 residues. The CDR3 sequence is CSTRYAYNGELFF. The CDR3, as DNA: TGCAGTACTAGATACGCTTACAACGGGGAGCTGTTTTTT.

The chain is built from TRBV27 and TRBJ2-3; D may correspond to TRBD1 or TRBD2 (6 bases each). The germline V and J ends were trimmed by 3 bases and 5 bases, with 18 bases remaining between them. Per the germline V gene, CDR1 is MNHEY and CDR2 is SMNVEV (reference sequence). The CDR3 contains 16 residues. The CDR3: CASSFCLGGIIDTQYF. The CDR3 DNA sequence: TGTGCCAGCAGTTTCTGCCTAGGGGGGATAATAGATACGCAGTATTTT.

A word on this clonotype: Just one base apart from a much larger clone, this may be a read error. The V gene is TRBV29-1, the J gene TRBJ2-1, with D possibly TRBD2 on 6 matching bases. This CDR3 region has 18 residues. Germline V gene sequence: CDR1 SQVTM, CDR2 ANQGSEA. Trimming shortened V by 7 bases and J by 1 base, and 26 bases separated the two germline ends. CDR3 coding DNA: TGCAGCGCTCCTTGGACTAACGGGGGTTATTCGTCCTACAATGAGCAGTTCTTC. Its protein product is CSAPWTNGGYSSYNEQFF.

This clonotype was observed a handful of times. The genes are TRBV11-2 and TRBJ2-5; 9 bases map to TRBD2. The CDR3 runs 15 residues. The junction had 7 bases not matched to a gene; V was cut back by 1 base and J by 7 bases. Germline V gene data show CDR1 as SGHAT and CDR2 as FQNNGV. CDR3: CASSLAGLATRTQYF. CDR3 in DNA: TGTGCCAGCAGCTTAGCGGGACTAGCCACGAGGACCCAGTACTTC.

This clonotype is a singleton in its sample. V usage is TRBV4-1 and J usage is TRBJ1-4, with a possible D match to TRBD1 (6 bases). CDR1 MGHRA and CDR2 YSYEKL come from the germline V gene. This CDR3 has 16 amino acids. V lost 5 bases and J lost 0, with 13 bases in between. CDR3 amino acids: CASSNRVAATNEKLFF. In DNA form, the CDR3 reads TGCGCCAGCAGCAACAGGGTGGCGGCAACTAATGAAAAACTGTTTTTT.

V and J are TRBV28 and TRBJ2-7, with 12 bases matching TRBD1. The J call is doubtful: the DNA matches TRBJ2-5 better. This CDR3 spans 16 amino acids. Germline V CDR1 and CDR2: MDHEN, SYDVKM. This CDR3 reads CASSLGTGGFQETQYF. The DNA for the CDR3 is TGTGCCAGCAGTTTAGGGACAGGGGGCTTCCAAGAGACCCAGTACTTC.